This T cell receptor beta chain was obtained from a study of shared clonotypes between healthy human individuals. For the study at large: Per donor, three plates held CD4 naive cells, three held CD4 memory, two held CD8 naive and one held CD8 memory. Study results and caveats: Among the subsets, naive ones generally showed larger estimated richness than memory ones. Sharing across four donors was highest in naive CD4 (roughly 5%) and lowest in memory CD8 (about 0.4%).

Here immunoSEQ multiplex PCR was the method, and the copy in TCRdb shows in-frame clones only, minus some. The repertoire has a few million clones, 90% to 95% of them found once; the top ten carry about 1.6%. Comments on this clone: Its specificity is unknown.

The CDR3 length is 15 residues. CDR1 is SGHVS, CDR2 FQNEAQ, per germline. V was trimmed by 4 bases and J by 6 bases, leaving 16 bases between them. The naive CD8 population came from CD45RO-negative cells selected for CCR7, without terminally differentiated effector memory CD45RA+ cells. This receptor was identified in a young man in good health. Some clones in this sample may be carry-over from other donors' samples. The specimen sequenced was naive CD8+ T cells from PBMCs. The rearrangement joins TRBV7-8 to TRBJ2-1, with a tentative D call TRBD2 (5 bases). CDR3 sequence reads: CASSYEAVPSNEQFF. CDR3 in DNA: TGTGCCAGCAGCTATGAAGCGGTTCCCAGCAATGAGCAGTTCTTC.